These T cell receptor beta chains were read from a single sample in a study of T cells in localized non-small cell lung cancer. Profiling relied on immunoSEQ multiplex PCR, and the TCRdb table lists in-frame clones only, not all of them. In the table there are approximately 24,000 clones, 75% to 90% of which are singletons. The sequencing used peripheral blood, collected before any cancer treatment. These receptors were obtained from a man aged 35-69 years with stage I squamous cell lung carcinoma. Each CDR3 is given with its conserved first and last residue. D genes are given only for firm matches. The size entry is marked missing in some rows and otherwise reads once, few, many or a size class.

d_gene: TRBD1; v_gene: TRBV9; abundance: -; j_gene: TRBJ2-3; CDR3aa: CASSDGQGSDTQYF; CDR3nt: TGTGCCAGCAGCGACGGACAGGGATCGGATACGCAGTATTTT
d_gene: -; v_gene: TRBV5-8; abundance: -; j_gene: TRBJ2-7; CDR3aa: CASSLGGVPYEQYF; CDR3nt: TGTGCCAGCAGCTTGGGAGGGGTCCCTTACGAGCAGTACTTC
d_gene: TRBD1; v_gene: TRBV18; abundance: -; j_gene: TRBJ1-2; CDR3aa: CASSPYRGRNGYTF; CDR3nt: TGTGCCAGCTCCCCTTACAGGGGAAGGAATGGCTACACCTTC
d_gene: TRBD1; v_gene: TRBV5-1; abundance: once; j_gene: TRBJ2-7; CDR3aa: CASSVPGGYEQYF; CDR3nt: TGCGCCAGCAGCGTCCCAGGGGGCTACGAGCAGTACTTC
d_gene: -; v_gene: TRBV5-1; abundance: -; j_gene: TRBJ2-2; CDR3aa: CASSFRRAATGELFF; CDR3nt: TGCGCCAGCAGCTTCCGCAGGGCGGCCACCGGGGAGCTGTTTTTT
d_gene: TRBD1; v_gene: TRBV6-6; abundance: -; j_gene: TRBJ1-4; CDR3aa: CASTGQEDEKLFF; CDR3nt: TGTGCCAGCACCGGACAGGAAGATGAAAAACTGTTTTTT
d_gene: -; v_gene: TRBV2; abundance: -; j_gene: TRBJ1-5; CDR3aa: CASRGGTSNQPQHF; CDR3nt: TGTGCCAGCAGGGGAGGGACTTCCAATCAGCCCCAGCATTTT
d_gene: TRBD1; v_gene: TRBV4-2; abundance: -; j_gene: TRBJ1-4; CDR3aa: CASSYRTGGATNEKLFF; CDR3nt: TGTGCCAGCAGCTATCGGACAGGGGGCGCGACTAATGAAAAACTGTTTTTT
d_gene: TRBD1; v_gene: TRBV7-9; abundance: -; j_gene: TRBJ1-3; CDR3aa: CASSLLAGTGGNTIYF; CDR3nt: TGTGCCAGCAGCTTACTGGCGGGGACAGGGGGAAACACCATATATTTT
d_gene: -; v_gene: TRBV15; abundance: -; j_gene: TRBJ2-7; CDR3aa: CATSSGEAGEQYF; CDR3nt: TGTGCCACCAGCTCAGGTGAGGCGGGTGAGCAGTACTTC
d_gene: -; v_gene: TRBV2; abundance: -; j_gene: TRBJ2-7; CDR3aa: CASITGQLGEQYF; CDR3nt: TGTGCCAGCATAACAGGCCAACTGGGCGAGCAGTACTTC
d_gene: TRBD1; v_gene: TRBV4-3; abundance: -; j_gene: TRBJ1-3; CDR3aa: CASSQDIPLTGVKGNTIYF; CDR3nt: TGCGCCAGCAGCCAAGATATCCCCCTGACAGGGGTGAAAGGAAACACCATATATTTT
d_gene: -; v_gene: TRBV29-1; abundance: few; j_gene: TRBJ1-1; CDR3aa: CSVEVIEGTEAFF; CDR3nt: TGCAGCGTTGAAGTCATCGAAGGCACTGAAGCTTTCTTT
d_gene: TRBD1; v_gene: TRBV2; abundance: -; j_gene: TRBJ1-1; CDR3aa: CASSDGFETGGAAFF; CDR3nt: TGTGCCAGCAGTGACGGATTCGAGACAGGGGGCGCAGCTTTCTTT
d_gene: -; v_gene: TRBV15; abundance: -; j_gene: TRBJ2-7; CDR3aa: CATSTNRDQGNEQYF; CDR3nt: TGTGCCACCAGCACAAACCGGGACCAAGGAAACGAGCAGTACTTC
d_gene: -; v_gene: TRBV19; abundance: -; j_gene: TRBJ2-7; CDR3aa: CASSRQGKDEQYF; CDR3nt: TGTGCCAGTAGTCGGCAGGGTAAGGACGAGCAGTACTTC
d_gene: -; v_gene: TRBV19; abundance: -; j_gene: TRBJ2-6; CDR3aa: CASAKASGANVLTF; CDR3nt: TGTGCCAGTGCAAAGGCGTCTGGGGCCAACGTCCTGACTTTC